The entry that follows covers one T cell receptor beta chain sequence. This sample stems from a study of T cells expressing NK-cell markers. TCRdb reprocessed the 5' RACE reads, keeping one entry per CDR3 protein, no DNA. The sample table includes approximately 22,000 distinct CDR3 sequences. This receptor was taken from a man aged 18 to 69 in good health. The sequencing input was blood T cells: a sorted CD56 or NKG2C T cell subset, CD4+ or CD8+ T cells, or bulk PBMC T cells (not recorded which).

CDR3 in amino acids: CSVVVGTGRTGELFF. V usage is TRBV29-1 and J usage is TRBJ2-2; the TCRdb D gene call, TRBD1, has no DNA to confirm it. The CDR3 has 15 amino acids. Germline CDR1 is SQVTM and CDR2 is ANQGSEA.